The 2 T cell receptor beta chains in this list originate from one sample, sequenced in a study of spatial heterogeneity in lung cancer. The sample's time point: blood at routine non-recurrence follow-up after resection. TCRdb reprocessed the 5' RACE reads with MiXCR, giving one entry per CDR3 protein. The sample has roughly 120,000 distinct CDR3 sequences, 10% to 12% seen once. Material: PBMCs, obtained at follow-up. The receptors were gathered from a female donor with early-stage non-small cell lung cancer.

There are many counts of this clonotype. The V gene is TRBV20-1, the J gene TRBJ2-7; 9 nucleotides align to TRBD2. This CDR3 spans 15 amino acids. V shed 5 bases and J 6 bases; nucleotides not matched to a gene: 14. Germline loops: CDR1 DFQATT, CDR2 SNEGSKA (reference sequence). DNA of the CDR3: TGCAGTGCTTTTCCTGGGGTAGCGGGAGTAGGCGAGCAGTACTTC. Translated, it gives CSAFPGVAGVGEQYF.

This clonotype was counted between two and nine times. The chain uses TRBV20-1 and TRBJ2-1; 8 positions agree with TRBD1. There are 12 residues in the CDR3. CDR1 is DFQATT, CDR2 SNEGSKA, per germline (reference sequence). V lost 6 bases to trimming and J lost 7 bases; unmatched junction nucleotides: 5. CDR3 DNA sequence: TGCAGTGCGCAGGGGGCGTGGAATGAGCAGTTCTTC. It yields the protein CSAQGAWNEQFF.